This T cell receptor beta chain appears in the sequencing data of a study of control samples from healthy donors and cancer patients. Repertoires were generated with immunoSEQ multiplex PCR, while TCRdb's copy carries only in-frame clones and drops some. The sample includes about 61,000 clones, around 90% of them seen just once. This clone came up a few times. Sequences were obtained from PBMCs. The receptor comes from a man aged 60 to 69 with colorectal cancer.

CDR3 nucleotide sequence: TGTGCCAGCAGCCAAGATCCTGGGCTTGCAACTAATGAAAAACTGTTTTTT. Protein: CASSQDPGLATNEKLFF. The V call is TRBV3-1 (or the pseudogene TRBV3-2), the J call TRBJ1-4; unclear D gene. The CDR3 has 17 residues. Trimming took 0 bases from V and 0 from J, leaving 11 bases between them. Germline CDR1 and CDR2: LGHDT and YNNKEL (reference sequence).